These 16 T cell receptor beta chains share one sample of origin, sequenced in a study of T cell repertoires in cytomegalovirus infection. One entry per CDR3 protein, called by TCRdb with MiXCR from the reads. Of about 500,000 distinct CDR3 sequences listed, around 35% are singletons. The antigens for these receptors are not known. The source material was cultured PBMCs, sampled from culture after CMV antigen stimulation. The origin of the receptors is a human donor in good health (CMV status not recorded). Some clones in this sample may be carry-over from other donors' samples.

The chain combines TRBV12-3 or TRBV12-4 with TRBJ1-1, with no clear D. V dropped 3 bases and J dropped 1 base, with 12 bases sitting between them. The CDR3 covers 15 residues. CDR3: CASSFDLGRNTEAFF. As DNA, the CDR3 is TGTGCCAGCAGTTTCGATTTAGGGCGGAACACTGAAGCTTTCTTT.

The V call is TRBV12-3 or TRBV12-4, the J call TRBJ2-3; D gene unclear. V dropped 1 base and J dropped 8 bases, with 10 bases sitting between them. The CDR3 totals 13 residues. In nucleotides, the CDR3 is TGTGCCAGCAGTTTAGAAAATCAACCTACGCAGTATTTT. It yields the protein CASSLENQPTQYF.

This clonotype was seen at least ten times. The chain employs TRBV6-2 or TRBV6-3 and TRBJ1-2, with 7 bases aligning to TRBD1. CDR1 and CDR2 from the germline V gene are MNHEY and SVGEGT. Trimming took 4 bases from V and 8 from J; bases not matched to a gene: 7. This CDR3 has 13 residues. CDR3 bases: TGTGCCAGCAGTTCCCAACAGGGGACCGGCTACACCTTC. It encodes CASSSQQGTGYTF.

The V gene is TRBV20-1, the J gene TRBJ2-1, with D possibly being TRBD1 (5 bases). Trimming took off 0 bases at V and 9 bases at J, with 21 bases between the two ends. The CDR3 totals 16 residues. CDR1 DFQATT and CDR2 SNEGSKA come from the germline V gene (reference sequence). The CDR3 region has the DNA TGCAGTGCTAGAGATATTGGGGCCACTCCTTGGGGTGAGCAGTTCTTC. It specifies CSARDIGATPWGEQFF.

As concerns this clonotype: One end of the junction is discordant with germline, which a read error may explain. This chain uses TRBV7-2 with TRBJ2-1; D possibly corresponds to TRBD2 (5 bases). Germline lookup yields CDR1 SGHTA and CDR2 FQGNSA. The CDR3 extends over 12 amino acids. The DNA for the CDR3 is TGTGCCAGCAGCTTAAGGAGGTATGAGCAGTGCTTC. It is translated as CASSLRRYEQCF.

This clonotype has just a few counts. The chain recombines TRBV4-1 with TRBJ2-7, with 8 nucleotides matching TRBD2. The CDR3 extends over 20 amino acids. J gave up 2 bases and V 0 bases, and 18 bases lay outside the gene matches. From germline, CDR1 is MGHRA and CDR2 YSYEKL. Here the CDR3 DNA reads TGCGCCAGCAGCCAAGATAAAGGCCAGGGACGGGGGGGGCCCCCCTACGAGCAGTACTTC. As protein: CASSQDKGQGRGGPPYEQYF.

The rearrangement links TRBV20-1 to TRBJ1-5, with a possible D match to TRBD1 (5 bases). V lost 7 bases, J lost 3 bases, and 16 bases lay in between. There are 14 residues in the CDR3. Per germline, CDR1 DFQATT and CDR2 SNEGSKA (reference sequence). CDR3 region: CSVRWDGNNQPQHF. The CDR3 bases are TGCAGTGTAAGATGGGACGGGAACAATCAGCCCCAGCATTTT.

The table lists this clonotype with a few counts. The chain carries TRBV12-3 or TRBV12-4 and TRBJ2-7; 10 nucleotides line up with TRBD1. CDR3 size: 14 residues. The V segment lost 6 bases and the J segment 3 bases; nucleotides outside the gene matches: 5. CDR3 sequence: CASRPGQGYYEQYF. The CDR3 DNA sequence: TGTGCCAGCAGGCCGGGACAGGGGTACTACGAGCAGTACTTC.

In this sample, this clonotype turned up a few times. The J gene is TRBJ1-1, the V gene TRBV6-1; D unresolved. V was trimmed by 4 bases and J by 6 bases, leaving 6 bases between them. Looked up from germline, CDR1 is MNHNS and CDR2 is SASEGT. CDR3 length equals 11 residues. The chain's CDR3 is CASSVHSEAFF. CDR3 DNA: TGTGCCAGCAGTGTCCACTCTGAAGCTTTCTTT.

V gene TRBV7-2 combines with J gene TRBJ2-2, with TRBD1 as a possible D gene (7 bases). The V end lost 3 bases, the J end lost 6 bases, and 11 bases lay between the germline ends. The CDR3 is 14 amino acids. Germline loops: CDR1 SGHTA, CDR2 FQGNSA. DNA for the CDR3: TGTGCCAGCAGCTTTGACAGGGACTCCGGGGAGCTGTTTTTT. Translating gives CASSFDRDSGELFF.

This clonotype has at least ten counts. The J gene is TRBJ1-4, the V gene TRBV19; 9 bases map to TRBD1. The CDR3 consists of 13 residues. Germline CDR1 is LNHDA and CDR2 is SQIVND (reference sequence). The J segment lost 8 bases and the V segment lost 5 bases, leaving 3 bases of the junction unmatched. In nucleotides, the CDR3 is TGTGCCAGTAGTCCCGGGACAGGGGAAAAACTGTTTTTT. Encoded protein: CASSPGTGEKLFF.

This clonotype was observed once. The rearrangement uses TRBV18 and TRBJ1-3; no definite D call. V was shortened by 0 bases and J by 0 bases, with 6 bases between the two germline ends. Germline loops: CDR1 KGHSH, CDR2 LQKENI. This CDR3 is built from 15 residues. The DNA for the CDR3 is TGTGCCAGCTCACCACCCTTCGTCTCTGGAAACACCATATATTTT. The encoded protein is CASSPPFVSGNTIYF.

This chain's CDR3 is CASSYSNWASYNEQFF. DNA of the CDR3: TGTGCCAGCAGTTACTCGAACTGGGCCTCCTACAATGAGCAGTTCTTC. V gene TRBV6-5 combines with J gene TRBJ2-1; D is unresolved. V lost 0 bases and J lost 0, with 9 bases in between. From germline, CDR1 is MNHEY and CDR2 SVGAGI. CDR3 length: 16 amino acids.

This clonotype was picked up a small number of times. The J gene is TRBJ1-2, the V gene TRBV20-1; D might be TRBD1 (5 bases). This CDR3 spans 15 amino acids. Per germline, CDR1 DFQATT and CDR2 SNEGSKA (reference sequence). Deletions cut 5 bases from V and 7 bases from J, with 23 bases between. In nucleotides, the CDR3 is TGCAGTGCTGGGGGAATTTCGAAGGCAGGGTCTGGCTACACCTTC. It is translated as CSAGGISKAGSGYTF.

CDR3: CASSPGVAGGPSYEQYF. DNA for the CDR3: TGTGCCAGCAGCCCCGGGGTAGCGGGAGGACCCTCCTACGAGCAGTACTTC. The J gene is TRBJ2-7, the V gene TRBV7-6; 10 bases line up with TRBD2. Looked up from germline, CDR1 is SGHVS and CDR2 is FNYEAQ. The V gene end was trimmed by 5 bases and the J gene end by 0 bases; junction bases not matched to a gene: 10. This CDR3 is 17 amino acids long.

This chain connects TRBV7-3 to TRBJ1-6; 7 bases fit TRBD1. The CDR3 runs 17 residues. The trim removed 5 bases at V and 2 bases at J, leaving 9 bases unmatched. CDR1 and CDR2 (germline): SGHTA, FQGTGA. The CDR3 nucleotides are TGTGCCAGCAGCCGGAGGTCAGGGGGAACCTATAATTCACCCCTCCACTTT. It encodes CASSRRSGGTYNSPLHF.